Listed here is a single TCR beta chain. What it binds is unknown. This specimen comes from a study of memory CD4+ T cells and cytomegalovirus serostatus. Background on the study: Healthy Belgian adult donors included about nine CMV-positive and 24 CMV-negative people.

Some clones are missing from TCRdb's copy, which holds only in-frame ones; the method was immunoSEQ multiplex PCR. The sample lists tens of thousands of clones, more than 75% occurring once. The sort gate was single viable CD3+CD4+CD8-CD45RO+ cells for memory CD4+ T cells. Germline CDR1 MNHEY, CDR2 SMNVEV (reference sequence). V gave up 6 bases and J gave up 7 bases; unmatched junction bases: 4. There are 13 residues in the CDR3. Study conclusions and caveats: CMV serostatus prediction reached median AUC approximately 0.96, or 0.89 with US-trained model. The CMV-associated TCR signature appears largely within the CD4+ memory repertoire. About 40% of the roughly 160 known CMV-associated TCRbeta sequences appeared in CD4+ memory.

The sequencing sample was made of memory CD4+ T cells from blood. The rearrangement links TRBV27 to TRBJ2-7, with TRBD1 identical over 12 bases. The sequence was obtained from an adult in good health and CMV-seronegative. The CDR3 reads CASRGQGAGEQYF. The CDR3 nucleotides read TGTGCCAGCAGGGGACAGGGGGCGGGGGAGCAGTACTTC.